Reported below is one T cell receptor beta chain. Its antigen is unknown. Qualities for individual bases were not recorded, and no much larger clone is one base off. According to the study, the label for this sample's time point signals: about 28 days (+/-7) after the second vaccine dose. AZD1222 recipients whose second dose came at about 4 weeks and those whose second dose came at about 12 weeks were combined into one group, since spike-specific TCR depth and breadth did not differ between the two schedules. The vaccinee samples were drawn from two UK trials, COV001 and COV002, one of which was a single-blind randomized controlled phase 2/3 trial testing AZD1222 (ChAdOx1 nCoV-19) in healthy adults. For TCRbeta chain sequencing, PBMC samples were collected from trial participants at day 0 and at day 28 after the second dose. The data were obtained in a study of T cell responses to AZD1222 COVID-19 vaccine (dated by TCRdb to 2020 to 2023). For the wider study: A total of 233 trial participants underwent TCR sequencing, of whom 207 received two doses of AZD1222 and some 26 received two doses of the MenACWY control vaccine. Trial participants were enrolled by age into 18-55, 56-69 and 70-plus year subgroups, with roughly 150, 30 and 60 TCR-sequenced participants respectively.

The CDR3 regions of human TCRbeta chains were subjected to immunosequencing. Turning to the authors' computational methods: Repertoire TCRs were checked for matches against a reference library of SARS-CoV-2-specific TCRs that had been generated using the MIRA antigen-specificity platform. Breadth was defined as the fraction of unique TCRs that were SARS-CoV-2-associated, and depth was defined as the fraction of total T cells that were SARS-CoV-2-associated. Using the MIRA data, each spike-specific TCR was mapped to the spike region that the TCR reacts to and placed in a CD4 or CD8 class. Log10-transformed breadth and depth values were compared by one-way ANOVA with Sidak's multiple comparisons tests. The source is immuneACCESS, and TCRdb retained only in-frame sequences with V and J called. Part of the clones is not carried over; for the studies checked, unresolved V genes explain less than half of this, and the remainder is unexplained. V and J calls and clone size are copied from that table; D and trimming were computed from the DNA. This sample lists about 150,000 clones; 85% to 90% were detected once. The top ten constitute approximately 9% of the sample.

Overall results and qualifications from the work: Reportedly, almost half of the unique spike-specific TCRs recognized epitopes lying outside the regions that are mutated in the B.1.351 and B.1.1.7 variants. The vaccine-associated CD4 TCRs covered the entire spike protein, and the dominant responses fell in regions 160-218 and 743-854. A significant rise in spike-specific TCR breadth and depth was observed after two AZD1222 doses relative to day 0 and relative to MenACWY recipients. Because no day 14 peak-response samples were available, repertoires were characterized only after the peak T cell response. In the small 56-69-year group, the increase in depth fell short of significance, most likely because of low power. Only five or six AZD1222 recipients were SARS-CoV-2 seropositive at baseline, limiting conclusions about previously exposed vaccinees. Participants were mostly white British and included more females than males, and it was suggested by the authors that clonal diversity may have been underestimated.

V is cut back by 9 bases and J by 4 bases, with 9 bases in the junction unmatched. The CDR3 holds 14 amino acids from the cysteine to the phenylalanine. This entry keeps only the CDR3 DNA: 42 bases, framed from base 1. Per the germline V gene (reference sequence), LNHDA is the CDR1 and SQIVND is the CDR2. This sequence originates from an adult who received the AZD1222 COVID-19 vaccine. Specimen: peripheral blood, collected 28 days after the second AZD1222 dose. The chain uses TRBV19 and TRBJ2-1, with 7 middle bases fitting TRBD1. The sequence in DNA is TGTGCCAGCGATAACCGGGACAGTTACAATGAGCAGTTCTTC. It encodes CASDNRDSYNEQFF.